Following are 30 T cell receptor beta chains from one sample sequenced in a study of CD8 T cells in Susac syndrome. RNA was extracted with the RNeasy kit, and a quantity of about 0.45 to 1 ug was reverse transcribed using random hexamers. TCRdb passed the immunoSEQ multiplex PCR reads through MiXCR, listing each CDR3 protein once. The profile covers 200,000 to 250,000 distinct CDR3 sequences, with around 95% appearing a single time and 0.085% to 0.095% taken by the ten largest. The material sequenced was CD4+ T cells from PBMCs. The receptor source for this set is a human donor with multiple sclerosis.

V gene TRBV3-1 combines with J gene TRBJ1-2; D remains unclear. The germline V and J ends were trimmed by 2 bases and 3 bases, with 16 bases remaining between them. Per germline, CDR1 LGHDT and CDR2 YNNKEL (reference sequence). The CDR3 runs 16 residues. The CDR3 region has the DNA TGTGCCAGCAGCCAAAGAGGCGGGTCGGAGGACTATGGCTACACCTTC. Protein product: CASSQRGGSEDYGYTF.

The chain couples TRBV7-2 to TRBJ2-4, with a tentative D call TRBD2 (6 bases). V was pared by 3 bases and J by 10 bases, with 10 bases between. CDR1 and CDR2 (germline): SGHTA, FQGNSA. The CDR3 has 12 residues. CDR3 sequence: CASSFGRTIQYF. The CDR3 coding sequence is TGTGCCAGCAGCTTCGGGAGAACGATTCAGTACTTC.

The V gene is TRBV7-6, the J gene TRBJ1-6; D is ambiguous. Between the trimmed V and J ends, which lost 5 bases and 11 bases, there was a span of 13 bases. The CDR3 covers 13 residues. Per the germline V gene, CDR1 is SGHVS and CDR2 is FNYEAQ. DNA of the CDR3: TGTGCCAGCAGCCATGACAAGACTACACCCCTCCACTTT. This sequence encodes CASSHDKTTPLHF. Full variable domain (remainder filled in from reference TRBV7-6 and TRBJ1-6): GAGVSQSPRYKVTKRGQDVALRCDPISGHVSLYWYRQALGQGPEFLTYFNYEAQQDKSGLPNDRFSAERPEGSISTLTIQRTEQRDSAMYRCASSHDKTTPLHFGNGTRLTVT.

The chain combines TRBV29-1 with TRBJ2-2, with D perhaps TRBD2 (5 bases). V was pared by 5 bases and J by 5 bases, with 9 bases between. Per the germline V gene, CDR1 is SQVTM and CDR2 is ANQGSEA. This CDR3 has 12 amino acids. CDR3 residues: CSVWERTGELFF. CDR3 coding DNA: TGCAGCGTTTGGGAGCGTACCGGGGAGCTGTTTTTT.

The chain is built from TRBV9 and TRBJ1-2; D not resolved. CDR1 and CDR2 from the germline V gene are SGDLS and YYNGEE. Trimming shortened V by 4 bases and J by 0 bases, and 10 bases separated the two germline ends. The CDR3 runs to 14 residues. This chain's CDR3 is CASSLGTSNYGYTF. CDR3 coding DNA: TGTGCCAGCAGCCTCGGCACCTCTAACTATGGCTACACCTTC.

The chain uses TRBV27 and TRBJ2-7; 8 nucleotides align to TRBD1. CDR3 length: 13 amino acids. Germline loops: CDR1 MNHEY, CDR2 SMNVEV (reference sequence). The J segment lost 5 bases and the V segment lost 2 bases, leaving 2 bases of the junction unmatched. CDR3 in amino acids: CASSLQGANEQYF. The CDR3, as DNA: TGTGCCAGCAGTTTACAGGGGGCCAACGAGCAGTACTTC.

J is TRBJ2-3 and V is TRBV20-1, with TRBD2 identical over 9 bases. CDR3 length equals 13 residues. V trimming: 7 bases; J trimming: 2 bases; junction bases outside the gene matches: 4. From germline, CDR1 is DFQATT and CDR2 SNEGSKA (reference sequence). The CDR3 here is CSGLAGYTDTQYF. As DNA, the CDR3 is TGCAGTGGGCTAGCGGGGTACACAGATACGCAGTATTTT.

This chain joins TRBV30 and TRBJ1-1; D remains unclear. V shed 2 bases and J shed 3 bases, with 10 bases lying between them. The CDR3 has 13 residues. The germline CDR1 and CDR2 sequences are GTSNPN and SVGIG (reference sequence). The CDR3 is CAWSLFPDTEAFF. The CDR3 nucleotides read TGTGCCTGGAGTCTTTTCCCGGACACTGAAGCTTTCTTT.

The chain joins TRBV4-1 to TRBJ2-2, with 9 positions matching TRBD2. Germline V gene data show CDR1 as MGHRA and CDR2 as YSYEKL. With V trimmed by 0 bases and J by 5 bases, 7 bases remained unmatched. CDR3 length: 17 residues. CDR3 bases: TGCGCCAGCAGCCAAGAAGGAAACCTAGCGGGGACCGGGGAGCTGTTTTTT. This encodes CASSQEGNLAGTGELFF.

This clonotype was picked up one time. The chain carries TRBV3-1 and TRBJ2-7; TRBD1 or TRBD2 may be the D gene (6 bases each). The CDR3 is 13 amino acids. Germline V CDR1 and CDR2: LGHDT, YNNKEL (reference sequence). Between the trimmed V and J ends, which lost 4 bases and 2 bases, there was a span of 9 bases. CDR3 loop: CASSPRGPYEQYF. The CDR3 DNA sequence: TGTGCCAGCAGCCCACGGGGGCCCTACGAGCAGTACTTC.

The chain recombines TRBV7-3 with TRBJ2-7; 7 positions match TRBD1. Germline CDR1 is SGHTA and CDR2 is FQGTGA. There are 14 residues in the CDR3. The ends lost 2 bases at V and 6 bases at J; junction bases unmatched: 7. The CDR3 region is CASSLGTAGGEQYF. The CDR3 DNA reads TGTGCCAGCAGCTTAGGGACAGCCGGTGGCGAGCAGTACTTC.

The chain employs TRBV30 and TRBJ1-2, with 9 bases matching TRBD1. Per germline, CDR1 GTSNPN and CDR2 SVGIG (reference sequence). Germline trimming cut 5 bases from V and 4 bases from J; bases unmatched to any gene: 8. CDR3 length: 14 amino acids. CDR3 coding DNA: TGTGCCTGGGCACAGGGACAGGGACGCTATGGCTACACCTTC. This sequence encodes CAWAQGQGRYGYTF. Based on the CDR3 plus reference TRBV30 and TRBJ1-2, the full variable domain is SQTIHQWPATLVQPVGSPLSLECTVEGTSNPNLYWYRQAAGRGLQLLFYSVGIGQISSEVPQNLSASRPQDRQFILSSKKLLLSDSGFYLCAWAQGQGRYGYTFGSGTRLTVV.

This rearrangement joins TRBV5-4 to TRBJ2-1; 8 positions agree with TRBD2. V was clipped by 4 bases and J by 5 bases; unmatched bases: 8. This CDR3 contains 15 residues. Germline lookup yields CDR1 SGHNT and CDR2 YYREEE (reference sequence). CDR3 protein: CASSRIGTRHNEQFF. As DNA, the CDR3 is TGTGCCAGCAGCCGAATCGGGACTAGGCACAATGAGCAGTTCTTC.

The V gene is TRBV7-9, the J gene TRBJ2-3, with D unresolved. The CDR3 loop spans 12 amino acids. The V end lost 7 bases, the J end lost 3 bases, and 8 bases lay between the germline ends. The germline CDR1 and CDR2 sequences are SEHNR and FQNEAQ (reference sequence). The CDR3 region has the DNA TGTGCCAGCACTATATCTACAGATACGCAGTATTTT. It specifies CASTISTDTQYF.

This sequence joins TRBV4-1 and TRBJ2-7; no definite D call. Germline assignment: CDR1 MGHRA and CDR2 YSYEKL. The V end was cut by 0 bases, the J end by 2 bases, with 17 bases between. The CDR3 has 17 residues. Here the CDR3 reads CASSQDLPERSAYEQYF. In DNA form, the CDR3 reads TGCGCCAGCAGCCAAGATCTGCCTGAGCGTTCGGCCTACGAGCAGTACTTC.

CDR3 residues: CASSPGSTDTQYF. The CDR3 bases are TGTGCCAGTTCCCCTGGCAGCACAGATACGCAGTATTTT. The gene calls are TRBV19 and TRBJ2-3; D gene uncertain. This CDR3 contains 13 residues. Germline values: CDR1 LNHDA, CDR2 SQIVND (reference sequence). Trimming left V 8 bases short and J 0 bases short, with 9 bases between.

The chain combines TRBV19 with TRBJ2-7, with TRBD2 as a possible D gene (6 bases). This CDR3 comprises 14 residues. Germline V gives CDR1 LNHDA, CDR2 SQIVND (reference sequence). V gave up 4 bases and J gave up 2 bases, with 12 bases separating them. The CDR3, as DNA: TGTGCCAGTAGTAATAGCGGTACGCCCTACGAGCAGTACTTC. As protein: CASSNSGTPYEQYF.

This chain links TRBV28 with TRBJ2-1; possible D gene TRBD2, 6 bases. The CDR3 has 13 amino acids. The V end lost 5 bases, the J end lost 9 bases, and 14 bases lay between the germline ends. The V gene's germline CDR1 is MDHEN and CDR2 SYDVKM. CDR3 coding DNA: TGTGCCAGCAGTCTCGGCCTGGAGGGTGAGCAGTTCTTC. The encoded protein is CASSLGLEGEQFF.

V usage is TRBV30 and J usage is TRBJ1-5; 7 bases agree with TRBD1. CDR1 and CDR2 (germline): GTSNPN, SVGIG (reference sequence). After removal of 5 bases from V and 3 bases from J, the junction contained 4 bases not matched to a gene. The CDR3 is made up of 13 amino acids. The CDR3 DNA is TGTGCCTGGGGTACAGGGGTCAATCAGCCCCAGCATTTT. This gives the protein CAWGTGVNQPQHF.

This chain links TRBV30 with TRBJ1-2, with TRBD1 identical over 9 bases. The V gene's germline CDR1 is GTSNPN and CDR2 SVGIG (reference sequence). The CDR3 covers 13 residues. Unmatched junction bases numbered 6, after V lost 5 bases and J lost 5 bases. CDR3 nucleotide sequence: TGTGCCTGGGTAACAGGGGGCCCGTATGGCTACACCTTC. Its protein is CAWVTGGPYGYTF.

This sequence joins TRBV5-4 and TRBJ2-7, with D tentatively TRBD2 (5 bases). Germline CDR1 and CDR2: SGHNT and YYREEE (reference sequence). There are 14 residues in the CDR3. The germline V and J ends were trimmed by 0 bases and 2 bases, with 9 bases remaining between them. CDR3 region: CASSLEGAAYEQYF. The CDR3 DNA is TGTGCCAGCAGCTTGGAGGGAGCCGCCTACGAGCAGTACTTC.

The chain carries TRBV20-1 and TRBJ2-1, with TRBD1 identical over 8 bases. The CDR3 is made up of 16 amino acids. Germline trimming cut 0 bases from V and 3 bases from J; bases unmatched to any gene: 7. The germline gives CDR1 DFQATT, CDR2 SNEGSKA (reference sequence). CDR3 sequence (DNA): TGCAGTGCTAGAGATCCCAGGACAGGGCTCTACAATGAGCAGTTCTTC. Protein sequence: CSARDPRTGLYNEQFF.

The rearrangement joins TRBV19 to TRBJ1-1; D is unclear. Trimming stripped 7 bases from V and 0 bases from J, with 9 bases between. CDR3 length equals 13 residues. Germline CDR1 reads LNHDA; CDR2 reads SQIVND (reference sequence). CDR3 nucleotides: TGTGCCAGTAACGGGATCTTGAACACTGAAGCTTTCTTT. It specifies CASNGILNTEAFF.

J is TRBJ1-4 and V is TRBV29-1; D remains ambiguous. V shed 7 bases and J shed 6 bases, with 15 bases lying between them. There are 13 residues in the CDR3. Looked up from germline, CDR1 is SQVTM and CDR2 is ANQGSEA. The CDR3 sequence is CSAGFYPDEKLFF. CDR3 in DNA: TGCAGCGCCGGTTTTTACCCCGATGAAAAACTGTTTTTT. The full variable domain, with the rest looked up from reference TRBV29-1 and TRBJ1-4, is SAVISQKPSRDICQRGTSLTIQCQVDSQVTMMFWYRQQPGQSLTLIATANQGSEATYESGFVIDKFPISRPNLTFSTLTVSNMSPEDSSIYLCSAGFYPDEKLFFGSGTQLSVL.

The genes are TRBV12-3 or TRBV12-4 and TRBJ2-7, with a weak D call TRBD1 (5 bases). The ends were cut back, 7 bases at V and 2 bases at J, with 15 bases in the middle. The CDR3 consists of 14 residues. CDR3 sequence reads: CASINSGRPYEQYF. The CDR3 DNA reads TGTGCCAGCATCAACTCAGGGCGTCCCTACGAGCAGTACTTC.

The genes are TRBV3-1 and TRBJ2-6, with D maybe TRBD2 (6 bases). This CDR3 comprises 15 residues. Trimming shortened V by 7 bases and J by 9 bases, and 19 bases separated the two germline ends. Looked up from germline, CDR1 is LGHDT and CDR2 is YNNKEL (reference sequence). The CDR3 is CASTRGADPNNVLTF. DNA of the CDR3: TGTGCCAGCACCCGCGGGGCGGACCCTAACAACGTCCTGACTTTC.

This clonotype appeared once. The J gene is TRBJ2-7, the V gene TRBV5-1; perhaps TRBD2 as D (7 bases). The V gene's germline CDR1 is SGHRS and CDR2 YFSETQ. Trimming stripped 4 bases from V and 8 bases from J, with 19 bases between. The CDR3 has 14 amino acids. CDR3 bases: TGCGCCAGCAGCATGGGGGGGACACCGTATAAGCAGTACTTC. As protein: CASSMGGTPYKQYF.

The chain has TRBV11-2 and TRBJ2-7; 7 bases are a match to TRBD1. The CDR3 runs to 13 residues. V was pared by 4 bases and J by 4 bases, with 4 bases of the junction left unmatched. Germline CDR1 SGHAT, CDR2 FQNNGV. The CDR3 nucleotides are TGTGCCAGCAGCTCGGGACAGAAGTACGAGCAGTACTTC. It is translated as CASSSGQKYEQYF.

This chain uses TRBV9 with TRBJ1-1; D not resolved. The CDR3 sequence is 16 residues long. CDR1 and CDR2 from the germline V gene are SGDLS and YYNGEE. Trimming cost V 4 bases and J 4 bases, with 20 bases left between them. The CDR3 loop reads CASSTHSSFLGTEAFF. The CDR3, as DNA: TGTGCCAGCAGCACACACTCCAGCTTTCTCGGCACTGAAGCTTTCTTT.

V and J are TRBV5-1 and TRBJ2-5; D not certain. The germline V gene encodes CDR1 SGHRS and CDR2 YFSETQ. CDR3 size: 12 residues. The germline V and J ends were trimmed by 0 bases and 4 bases, with 4 bases remaining between them. The CDR3 DNA reads TGCGCCAGCAGCTTGGATATAGAGACCCAGTACTTC. As protein: CASSLDIETQYF. The full variable domain, rest sourced from reference TRBV5-1 and TRBJ2-5, is KAGVTQTPRYLIKTRGQQVTLSCSPISGHRSVSWYQQTPGQGLQFLFEYFSETQRNKGNFPGRFSGRQFSNSRSEMNVSTLELGDSALYLCASSLDIETQYFGPGTRLLVL.